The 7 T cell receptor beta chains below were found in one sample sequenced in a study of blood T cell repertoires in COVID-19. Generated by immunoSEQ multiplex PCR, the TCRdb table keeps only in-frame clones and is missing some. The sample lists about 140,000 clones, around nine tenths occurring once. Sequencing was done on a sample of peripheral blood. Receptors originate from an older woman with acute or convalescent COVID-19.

The CDR3 is CASSVASRGGLFQETQYF. The CDR3 region has the DNA TGTGCCAGCAGCGTAGCTTCACGGGGGGGCCTTTTCCAAGAGACCCAGTACTTC. The rearrangement uses TRBV9 and TRBJ2-5; 8 bases match TRBD2. The CDR3 has 18 amino acids. Trimming cost V 0 bases and J 1 base; bases outside gene matches: 11. In germline, CDR1 is SGDLS, CDR2 YYNGEE. Filled out from reference TRBV9 and TRBJ2-5, the complete variable domain reads DSGVTQTPKHLITATGQRVTLRCSPRSGDLSVYWYQQSLDQGLQFLIQYYNGEERAKGNILERFSAQQFPDLHSELNLSSLELGDSALYFCASSVASRGGLFQETQYFGPGTRLLVL.

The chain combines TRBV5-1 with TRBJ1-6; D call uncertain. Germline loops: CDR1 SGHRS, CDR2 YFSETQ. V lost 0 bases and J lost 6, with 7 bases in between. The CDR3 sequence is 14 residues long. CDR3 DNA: TGCGCCAGCAGCTTGGGCTCGGTTAATTCACCCCTCCACTTT. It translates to CASSLGSVNSPLHF.

The DNA for the CDR3 is TGTGCCAGCAGCTCGAGACTAGCTCGAGAGCAGTACTTC. Its protein product is CASSSRLAREQYF. The genes are TRBV7-8 and TRBJ2-7; 7 bases align to TRBD2. CDR3 length equals 13 residues. In germline, CDR1 is SGHVS, CDR2 FQNEAQ. V shed 4 bases and J 7 bases; nucleotides not matched to a gene: 7.

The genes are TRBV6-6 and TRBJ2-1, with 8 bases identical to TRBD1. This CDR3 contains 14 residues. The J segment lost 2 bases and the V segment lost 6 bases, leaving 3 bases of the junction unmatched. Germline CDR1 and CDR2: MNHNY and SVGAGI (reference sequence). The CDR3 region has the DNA TGTGCCAGCAGCCCGGACAGGGCCTACAATGAGCAGTTCTTC. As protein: CASSPDRAYNEQFF.

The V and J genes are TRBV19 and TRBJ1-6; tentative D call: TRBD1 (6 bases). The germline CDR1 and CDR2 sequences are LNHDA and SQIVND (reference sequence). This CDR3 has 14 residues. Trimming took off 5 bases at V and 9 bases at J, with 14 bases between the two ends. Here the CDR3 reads CASSPQGVSSPLHF. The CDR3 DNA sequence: TGTGCCAGTAGTCCACAGGGAGTGTCTTCACCCCTCCACTTT. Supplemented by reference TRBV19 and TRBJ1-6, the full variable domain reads DGGITQSPKYLFRKEGQNVTLSCEQNLNHDAMYWYRQDPGQGLRLIYYSQIVNDFQKGDIAEGYSVSREKKESFPLTVTSAQKNPTAFYLCASSPQGVSSPLHFGNGTRLTVT.

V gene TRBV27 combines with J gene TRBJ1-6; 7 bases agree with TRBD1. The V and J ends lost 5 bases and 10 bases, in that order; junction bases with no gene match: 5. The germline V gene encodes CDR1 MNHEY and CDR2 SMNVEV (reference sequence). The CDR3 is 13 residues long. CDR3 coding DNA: TGTGCCAGCAGTACAGGGGAGCCGTCACCCCTCCACTTT. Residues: CASSTGEPSPLHF.

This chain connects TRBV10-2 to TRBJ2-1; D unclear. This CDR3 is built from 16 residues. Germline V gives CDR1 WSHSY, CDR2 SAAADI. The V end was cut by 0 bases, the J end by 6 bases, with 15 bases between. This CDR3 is CASSESLGLSANEQFF. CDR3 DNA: TGCGCCAGCAGTGAGTCTCTTGGGTTGAGCGCCAATGAGCAGTTCTTC.